This T cell receptor beta chain emerged from a study of beta chain features in type 1 diabetes (dated by TCRdb to 2016 to 2019). Looking at the study overall: No differences in mean age, gender distribution, total cell number or subset yield were found between patients and healthy donors. A total of some 110 million sorted cells were examined across all samples, and a strong correlation was observed between cell number per subset and RNA yield. The study compared the TCRB repertoires of sorted circulating CD4+ T cell subsets in recently diagnosed type 1 diabetes patients with those in matched healthy donors. Whereas all 30 or so donors provided naive and central memory subsets, regulatory and stem cell-like memory subsets were isolated from just 8 patients and roughly 8 healthy donors. Results the study describes overall, beyond this receptor: Shorter templates might have been favored by PCR, but patient and control samples were amplified and corrected together, so both groups would have been affected equally by any skew. HLA sub-analyses involved small numbers of individuals, so any influence of HLA type on TCRB rearrangement remained unresolved. Because cDNA rather than genomic DNA was sequenced, highly expressing activated cells could have been over-represented, although no difference in activation and CD3 levels was found between groups. A moderate but significant shortening of TCRB CDR3 length was observed in type 1 diabetes patients in all four CD4+ subsets. Naive, central memory and regulatory TCRB repertoires appeared to be more alike among patients than among healthy donors. At VDJ recombination sites, patients with type 1 diabetes made fewer insertions and deleted more nucleotides, a pattern implying thymic rearrangement abnormalities.

This clone showed up just a few times. Which antigen it targets is not known. Base qualities are missing; no much larger clone stands one base away. All of the isolated RNA was reverse transcribed with the High Capacity cDNA Reverse Transcription Kit, so expressed TCRB transcripts were sequenced. Deep immunoSEQ sequencing was performed on naive, central memory and regulatory T cell samples, with an average of roughly 4 million total reads per sample. Sorted cells were lysed in RLT buffer and RNA was extracted with DNase-treated RNeasy Micro or Mini kits, depending on cell number. To prevent cross-contamination, each cell subset was processed individually, whereas patient and healthy donor samples were processed jointly. The immunoSEQ multiplex PCR was used to amplify TCRB sequences from cDNA, yielding 87-bp fragments that span the CDR3 region. Sequencing of the amplicons was performed on the Illumina HiSeq platform. The original methods were these. Synthetic template baselines were used to correct PCR bias computationally, reads within Hamming distance 2 were collapsed, and singletons that could not be merged were discarded. Reads were aligned against IMGT so that V, D and J genes, CDR3 length and insertions or deletions at six rearrangement sites could be assigned. Within each subset, clonotype counts were normalized to sorted cell number, after which true diversity and Gini coefficients were computed with the tcR R package. The overlap coefficient, calculated on TCRB nucleotide sequences, was used to quantify repertoire sharing. Out-of-frame TCRB sequences from naive cells were analyzed to stand in for the pre-selection repertoire. TCRdb carries this immuneACCESS record with in-frame sequences only. Its versions omit some clonotypes, under half of them owing to an unresolved V gene in the studies checked, with the rest unexplained. V, J and clone size reflect that table, while D and trimming were determined from the DNA. The sample table records hundreds of thousands of clones; around 15% of these occur just once. The ten largest account for more than 0.08% of the sample.

The CDR3 contains 14 residues, cysteine and phenylalanine counted. The read is trimmed to its CDR3 DNA, 42 bases read in frame from base 1. The germline V gene specifies SQVTM as CDR1 and ANQGSEA as CDR2. The germline ends are 13 bases apart after V is trimmed by 6 bases and J by 4 bases. Each donor gave one peripheral blood draw, roughly 120 mL on average, collected into heparinised tubes. A BD FACSAria II was used to sort naive, central memory, regulatory and stem cell-like memory CD4+ T cells with a panel that included CD45RO, CCR7, CD25, CD127, CD95 and CD27. Every sorted population had a purity above 95%. Right away, PBMCs were isolated by Lymphoprep density gradient centrifugation and were stained directly, with no culture step. So that batch effects would be minimized, each experiment stained and sorted samples in pairs, pairing one healthy donor with one patient.

The chain couples TRBV29-1 to TRBJ2-6, with TRBD1 as a weak D call on 6 bases. Material for sequencing was naive CD4+ T cells from blood. This specimen's cell subset or site label, per the study, means: true naive CD4+ T cells. This clonotype was sampled from a man aged 18 to 29 in good health. The DNA sequence reads TGCAGCGTCGCTACAGGGATAGGGGCCAACGTCCTGACTTTC. Its translation is CSVATGIGANVLTF.